This record covers a single T cell receptor (beta chain). Individuals aged about 18 to 90 years were recruited from fewer than 25 US areas. Cohorts were assigned according to the clinical history that participants reported. Measured with immunoSEQ multiplex PCR; TCRdb has only the in-frame clones, and not every one. The sample holds 150,000 to 200,000 clones, 82% seen once. These data belong to a study of blood T cell repertoires in COVID-19. Study context: Sources were T cells, B-cell-depleted T cells, or PBMCs; the material itself was cDNA or gDNA.

The sample comprised PBMCs or T cells enriched from blood (not recorded which). The TCR originated in a woman between 55 and 75 years old with acute COVID-19.

This CDR3 reads CASSEGGINYGYTF. The CDR3, as DNA: TGTGCCAGCAGCGAGGGGGGGATTAACTATGGCTACACCTTC. The rearrangement joins TRBV2 to TRBJ1-2; TRBD1 might be the D (6 bases). Germline-derived CDR1 and CDR2 are SNHLY and FYNNEI. CDR3 length: 14 residues. Trimming removed 6 bases at V and 1 base at J, with 12 bases between.